This entry describes one TCR beta chain. This sample was taken from a study of blood T cell repertoires in COVID-19. The CDR3 sequence is 15 residues long. V lost 2 bases to trimming and J lost 0 bases, with 10 bases between them. Germline V lookup: CDR1 LGHNA, CDR2 YNFKEQ. Sequenced by immunoSEQ multiplex PCR; TCRdb stores in-frame clones only, minus some. The data contain 220,000 or so clones, around 86% of them singletons. This sequence joins TRBV4-2 and TRBJ1-2; maybe TRBD1 (6 bases). This TCR was recovered from a woman aged 45 to 65 with COVID-19, enrolled during active disease. Sequencing used peripheral blood. The DNA for the CDR3 is TGTGCCAGCAGCCAAAACAGGGATCCTAACTATGGCTACACCTTC. Encoded protein: CASSQNRDPNYGYTF.